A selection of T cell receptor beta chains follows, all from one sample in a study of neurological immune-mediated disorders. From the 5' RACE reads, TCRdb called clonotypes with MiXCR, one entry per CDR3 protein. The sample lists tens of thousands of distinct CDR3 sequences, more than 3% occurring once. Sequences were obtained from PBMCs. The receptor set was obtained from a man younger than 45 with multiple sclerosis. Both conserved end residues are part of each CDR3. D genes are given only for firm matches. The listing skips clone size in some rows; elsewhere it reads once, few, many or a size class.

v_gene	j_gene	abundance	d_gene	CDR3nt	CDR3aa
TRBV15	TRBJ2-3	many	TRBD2	TGTGCCACCAGCCATAGCGGGGGGGTCACAGATACGCAGTATTTT	CATSHSGGVTDTQYF
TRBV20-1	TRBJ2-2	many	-	TGCAGTGCTAGTCAACAGGAGTCCGGCACCGGGGAGCTGTTTTTT	CSASQQESGTGELFF
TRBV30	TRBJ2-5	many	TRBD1	TGTGCCTGGAACCCGGGACAGCCATGGGAGACCCAGTACTTC	CAWNPGQPWETQYF
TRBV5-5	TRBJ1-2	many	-	TGTGCCAGCAGCTTTGTAGTGGACAGCTATGGCTACACCTTC	CASSFVVDSYGYTF
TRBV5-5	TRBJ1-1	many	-	TGTGCCAGCAGCTTGGTTCGTGGAGTCCCCATGAACACTGAAGCTTTCTTT	CASSLVRGVPMNTEAFF
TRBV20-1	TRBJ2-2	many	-	TGCAGTTCGAAGAACCAGGACACCGGGGAGCTGTTTTTT	CSSKNQDTGELFF
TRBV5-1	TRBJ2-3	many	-	TGCGCCAGCAGCGAGGACATAACAGATACGCAGTATTTT	CASSEDITDTQYF
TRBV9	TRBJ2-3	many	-	TGTGCCAGCAGCTTCCGGACTGGATTAAAGGGAGATACGCAGTATTTT	CASSFRTGLKGDTQYF
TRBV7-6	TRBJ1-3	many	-	TGTGCCAGCAGCTCGCGCGGGAGCTCTGGAAACACCATATATTTT	CASSSRGSSGNTIYF
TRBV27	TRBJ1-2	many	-	TGTGCCAGCAGTCTGAGTCCCATACAGGGCTCTGGCTACACCTTC	CASSLSPIQGSGYTF
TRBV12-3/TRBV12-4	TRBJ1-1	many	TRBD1	TGTGCCAGCACCTCCAAGGGGGCAGGTTCTACTGAAGCTTTCTTT	CASTSKGAGSTEAFF
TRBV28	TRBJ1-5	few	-	TGTGCCAGCAGTCCCGGGACATATGGTGGCAATCAGCCCCAGAATTTT	CASSPGTYGGNQPQNF
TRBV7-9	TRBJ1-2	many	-	TGTGCCAGCAGCTTAGGCCCTGAGGAGGGGAACTACACCTTC	CASSLGPEEGNYTF
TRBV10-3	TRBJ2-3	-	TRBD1	TGTGCCATCAGTGACGGAACAGGGGGAGTAGTAGATACGCAGTATTTT	CAISDGTGGVVDTQYF
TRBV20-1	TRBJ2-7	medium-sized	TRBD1	TGCAGTGCACCGACAGGGGGCGGCTACGAGCAGTACTTC	CSAPTGGGYEQYF
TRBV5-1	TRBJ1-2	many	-	TGCGCCAGCAGCTTGGCGGGGGAACGGACCTATGGCTACACCTTC	CASSLAGERTYGYTF
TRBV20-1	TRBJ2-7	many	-	TGCAGTGCTACCTTACTCGGCGAGCAGTACTTC	CSATLLGEQYF
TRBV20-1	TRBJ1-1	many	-	TGCAGTGCTAGAGATTCAGTGAACACTGAAGCTTTCTTT	CSARDSVNTEAFF
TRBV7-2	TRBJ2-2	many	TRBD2	TGTGCCAGCATCCCGCTAGCGGGGGGGAACACCGGGGAGCTGTTTTTT	CASIPLAGGNTGELFF
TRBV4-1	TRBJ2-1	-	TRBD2	TGCGCCAGCAGCCCCAGACTAGCGGGGGGGCCGAGATCCTACAATGAGCAGTTCTTC	CASSPRLAGGPRSYNEQFF
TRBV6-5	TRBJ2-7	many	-	TGTGCCAGCACCCCCGGGGGAATTAACTACGAGCAGTACTTC	CASTPGGINYEQYF
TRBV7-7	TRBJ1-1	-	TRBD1	TGTGCCAGCAGCTTTGGACAGGGCGAAGAAGCTTTCTTT	CASSFGQGEEAFF
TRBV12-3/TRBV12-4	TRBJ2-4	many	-	TGTGCCAGCAGCCGCGAGGGCACCATAGCCAAAAACATTCAGTACTTC	CASSREGTIAKNIQYF
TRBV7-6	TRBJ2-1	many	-	TGTGCCAGCAGCTCGGCAGGGGGGGTTTACAATGAGCAGTTCTTC	CASSSAGGVYNEQFF
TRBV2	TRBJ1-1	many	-	TGTGCCAGCAGTGACCCCACGAACACTGAAGCTTTCTTT	CASSDPTNTEAFF
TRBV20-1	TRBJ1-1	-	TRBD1	TGCAGTGCTAGACTACAGGGGGCGGACACTGAAGCTTTCTTT	CSARLQGADTEAFF
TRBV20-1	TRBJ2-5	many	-	TGCAGTGCTAGAGGAGGGGAGCAGGGGGAGACCCAGTACTTC	CSARGGEQGETQYF
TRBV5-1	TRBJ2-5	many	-	TGCGCCAGCAGCCCGAGGGGAGAGACCCAGTACTTC	CASSPRGETQYF
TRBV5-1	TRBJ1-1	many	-	TGCGCCAGCAGCTTGGCGGGGCCGGGCAGCACTGAAGCTTTCTTT	CASSLAGPGSTEAFF
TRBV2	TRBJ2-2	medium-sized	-	TGTGCCAGCAGACCCCGTTCGCGGCCGGTAAACACCGGGGAGCTGTTTTTT	CASRPRSRPVNTGELFF
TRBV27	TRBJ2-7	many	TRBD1	TGTGCCAGCAGGCCGGGACAGGGGATCCCTCAGCAGTACTTC	CASRPGQGIPQQYF
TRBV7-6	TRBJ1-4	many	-	TGTGCCAGCAGCTTAGCGACGGGGGGGTCTAATGAAAAACTGTTTTTT	CASSLATGGSNEKLFF
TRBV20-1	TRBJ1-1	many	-	TGCAGTGCTCGCGGGGGAGACAGCATCGCCGCTTTCTTT	CSARGGDSIAAFF
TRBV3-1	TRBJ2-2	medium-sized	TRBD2	TGTGCCAGCAGCCTTAGCGGGAGGGCCGTTTTCTGGGAGCTGTTTTTT	CASSLSGRAVFWELFF
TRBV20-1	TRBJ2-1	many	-	TGCAGTGCTAGGGCCACTAACTACAATGAGCAGTTCTTC	CSARATNYNEQFF
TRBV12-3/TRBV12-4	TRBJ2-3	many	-	TGTGCCAGCAGTTTAGAACAGAGGGGAGATACGCAGTATTTT	CASSLEQRGDTQYF
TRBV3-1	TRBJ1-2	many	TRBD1	TGTGCCAGCAGCCAAGATGTCTCGGGGGACAGGGGAGGCTACACCTTC	CASSQDVSGDRGGYTF
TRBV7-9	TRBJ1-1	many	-	TGTGCCAGCAGCTTAAGCCCTCAAGAAGCTTTCTTT	CASSLSPQEAFF
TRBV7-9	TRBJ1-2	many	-	TGTGCCAGCAGCTTGTCACAGATTAATAACTATGGCTACACCTTC	CASSLSQINNYGYTF
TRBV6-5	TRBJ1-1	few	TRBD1	TGTGCCAGCAGACCCCCTTTAACGCAGGGGGCGAACACTGAAGCTTTCTTT	CASRPPLTQGANTEAFF
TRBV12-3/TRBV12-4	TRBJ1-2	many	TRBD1	TGTGCCAGCAGTCAACAACAGGGGAGTGATGGCTACACCTTC	CASSQQQGSDGYTF
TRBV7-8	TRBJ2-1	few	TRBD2	TGTGCCAGCAACCTACTAGCGGACGTCTACAATGAGCAGTTCTTC	CASNLLADVYNEQFF
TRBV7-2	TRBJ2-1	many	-	TGTGCCAGCAGCTTAGTGGTTGAGCAGTTCTTC	CASSLVVEQFF
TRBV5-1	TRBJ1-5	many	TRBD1	TGCGCCAGCAGCTTTGGTGACAGGGATAGTCAGCCCCAGCATTTT	CASSFGDRDSQPQHF
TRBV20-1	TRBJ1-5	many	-	TGCAGTGCTAGTCTAAAGGGAGCAAATCAGCCCCAGCATTTT	CSASLKGANQPQHF
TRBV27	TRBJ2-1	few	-	TGTGCCAGCAGCAAGGATCCGGACTCGAACTACAATGAGCAGTTCTTC	CASSKDPDSNYNEQFF
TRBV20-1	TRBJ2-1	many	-	TGCAGTGCTAGAGCCACTAACCGGGAACACAATGAGCAGTTCTTC	CSARATNREHNEQFF
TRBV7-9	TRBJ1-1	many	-	TGTGCCAGCAGCTTACGGGGAGAAGCTTTCTTT	CASSLRGEAFF
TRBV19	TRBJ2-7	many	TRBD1	TGTGCCAGTAGTCAGAGACAGGGTCGGTACTACGAGCAGTACTTC	CASSQRQGRYYEQYF
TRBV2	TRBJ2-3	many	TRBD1	TGTGCCAGCACCCCGGGACAGGCGGGTCCAGATACGCAGTATTTT	CASTPGQAGPDTQYF
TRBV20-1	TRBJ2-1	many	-	TGCAGTGCGATCCAGATTTTGAGCAATGAGCAGTTCTTC	CSAIQILSNEQFF
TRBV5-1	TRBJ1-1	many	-	TGCGCCAGCAGCTTGGACGGGAATGAAGCTTTCTTT	CASSLDGNEAFF
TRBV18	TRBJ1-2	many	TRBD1	TGTGCCAGCTCACCGAGCCCAGGGGGCGATGGCTACACCTTC	CASSPSPGGDGYTF
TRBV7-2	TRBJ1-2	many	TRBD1	TGTGCCAGCAGCATTGACAGGGACTATGGCTACACCTTC	CASSIDRDYGYTF
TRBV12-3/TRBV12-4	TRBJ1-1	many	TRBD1	TGTGCCAGCACCACCGACAGGGGGAACACTGAAGCTTTCTTT	CASTTDRGNTEAFF
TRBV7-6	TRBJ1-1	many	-	TGTGCCAGCAGCCCCGCCCCGGGACGGAACACTGAAGCTTTCTTT	CASSPAPGRNTEAFF
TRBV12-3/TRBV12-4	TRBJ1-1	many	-	TGTGCCAGCAGTTCCGAAGGCGGGAAGAACACTGAAGCTTTCTTT	CASSSEGGKNTEAFF
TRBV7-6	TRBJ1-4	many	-	TGTGCCAGCAGTCCTGCGACAGGACGTGGCGAAAAACTGTTTTTT	CASSPATGRGEKLFF
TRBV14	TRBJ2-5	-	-	TGTGCCAGCAGCCAATTTACCGCCTCTGGGGAGACCCAGTACTTC	CASSQFTASGETQYF